A single sample gave rise to the 30 T cell receptor beta chains below, sequenced in a study of T cells in Graves' hyperthyroidism and ophthalmopathy. RNA transcripts gave rise to amplified TCR beta CDR3 regions. Carried out on the TCR CDR3, a first-round RT-PCR used the HTBI primer set. TCRdb redid the calling of the multiplex PCR reads with MiXCR, one entry per CDR3 protein. The sample lists about 350,000 distinct CDR3 sequences; 15% were seen once. Specimen: blood. These receptors were obtained from a woman aged 55-69 years with Graves' ophthalmopathy.

Notes on this clonotype: Since a much larger clone is just one base distant, this may be a read error. The chain combines TRBV2 with TRBJ2-4; 7 bases match TRBD2. The CDR3 extends over 13 amino acids. CDR1 and CDR2 (germline): SNHLY, FYNNEI. CDR3: CASRAGRANTQYF. In nucleotides, the CDR3 is TGTGCCAGCCGAGCGGGGAGGGCAAACACTCAGTACTTC.

The chain couples TRBV4-2 to TRBJ2-2; TRBD2 matches 9 bases. The trim removed 2 bases at V and 7 bases at J, leaving 17 bases unmatched. Germline CDR1 reads LGHNA; CDR2 reads YNFKEQ. This CDR3 is 19 amino acids long. Here the CDR3 reads CASSQLPSRAGGPGGELFF. The CDR3, as DNA: TGTGCCAGCAGCCAACTACCCTCCCGGGCGGGAGGGCCGGGCGGGGAGCTGTTTTTT.

This clonotype occurred a few times. This clone may be a read error of a much larger clone one base away. The chain couples TRBV2 to TRBJ2-1; D unclear. Between the trimmed V and J ends, which lost 6 bases and 8 bases, there was a span of 17 bases. Germline V lookup: CDR1 SNHLY, CDR2 FYNNEI. CDR3 length: 14 residues. The CDR3 sequence is CASRWGYTDDEQFF. In DNA form, the CDR3 reads TGTGCCAGCAGGTGGGGATATACTGATGATGAGCAGTTCTTC. Drawing the rest from reference TRBV2 and TRBJ2-1, the complete variable domain is EPEVTQTPSHQVTQMGQEVILRCVPISNHLYFYWYRQILGQKVEFLVSFYNNEISEKSEIFDDQFSVERPDGSNFTLKIRSTKLEDSAMYFCASRWGYTDDEQFFGPGTRLTVL.

This clonotype was counted many times. The chain carries TRBV7-9 and TRBJ2-5, with TRBD2 matching 8 bases. The junction had 4 bases not matched to a gene; V was cut back by 5 bases and J by 5 bases. The CDR3 totals 13 residues. CDR1 is SEHNR, CDR2 FQNEAQ, per germline (reference sequence). CDR3 amino acids: CASSRGGPETQYF. DNA for the CDR3: TGTGCCAGCAGCCGGGGGGGCCCCGAGACCCAGTACTTC.

This clonotype was seen many times. The chain couples TRBV20-1 to TRBJ2-3; D not certain. V dropped 3 bases and J dropped 0 bases, with 7 bases sitting between them. The V gene's germline CDR1 is DFQATT and CDR2 SNEGSKA (reference sequence). CDR3 length equals 13 residues. This CDR3 is CSASSGSTDTQYF. DNA of the CDR3: TGCAGTGCTAGTTCCGGGAGCACAGATACGCAGTATTTT.

This clonotype has a count of ten or more. The V call is TRBV28, the J call TRBJ2-1, with TRBD2 identical over 12 bases. Germline CDR1 and CDR2: MDHEN and SYDVKM. The CDR3 has 16 amino acids. Trimming removed 6 bases from V and 2 bases from J; junction bases left unmatched: 5. DNA for the CDR3: TGTGCCAGCAGCCTACTAGCGGGAGGTCCCTACAATGAGCAGTTCTTC. This translates into CASSLLAGGPYNEQFF.

Ten or more counts support this clonotype. The CDR3 coding sequence is TGTGCCAGCAGCCCGGGACATACTAATGAAAAACTGTTTTTT. Residues: CASSPGHTNEKLFF. The chain has TRBV2 and TRBJ1-4; tentatively, D is TRBD1 (6 bases). There are 14 residues in the CDR3. V was pared by 6 bases and J by 2 bases, with 10 bases between. The germline CDR1 and CDR2 sequences are SNHLY and FYNNEI.

This clonotype was observed at least ten times. The rearrangement joins TRBV5-5 to TRBJ2-1; TRBD1 aligns across 9 bases. V dropped 2 bases and J dropped 7; count of bases not matched to a gene: 10. Looked up from germline, CDR1 is SGHKS and CDR2 is YYEKEE (reference sequence). CDR3 length: 16 residues. The CDR3 coding sequence is TGTGCCAGCAGCTTAGGTTTAGGACAGGGGTTAAATGAGCAGTTCTTC. It yields the protein CASSLGLGQGLNEQFF.

This clonotype was counted many times. This chain links TRBV5-1 with TRBJ1-5; 8 positions agree with TRBD1. With 0 bases clipped from V and 6 bases from J, the junction kept 5 bases outside the gene matches. The CDR3 extends over 15 amino acids. CDR1 SGHRS and CDR2 YFSETQ come from the germline V gene. CDR3 protein: CASSLEAGGGQPQHF. CDR3 nucleotides: TGCGCCAGCAGCTTGGAAGCAGGGGGCGGTCAGCCCCAGCATTTT.

V is TRBV14 and J is TRBJ2-5; the D gene is possibly TRBD1 (6 bases). The CDR3 consists of 15 residues. Germline CDR1 and CDR2: SGHDN and FVKESK. Trimming took 4 bases from V and 5 from J, leaving 17 bases between them. The CDR3 reads CASSLRMGARETQYF. CDR3 nucleotides: TGTGCCAGCAGCCTCCGGATGGGGGCGCGGGAGACCCAGTACTTC.

The chain joins TRBV3-1 to TRBJ1-6; tentative D call: TRBD1 (5 bases). There are 14 residues in the CDR3. V dropped 4 bases and J dropped 9 bases, with 13 bases sitting between them. Germline V CDR1 and CDR2: LGHDT, YNNKEL (reference sequence). Here the CDR3 DNA reads TGTGCCAGCAGCCCCAACGGGGGAAGTTCACCCCTCCACTTT. Translated, it gives CASSPNGGSSPLHF. Full variable domain (missing parts from reference TRBV3-1 and TRBJ1-6): DTAVSQTPKYLVTQMGNDKSIKCEQNLGHDTMYWYKQDSKKFLKIMFSYNNKELIINETVPNRFSPKSPDKAHLNLHINSLELGDSAVYFCASSPNGGSSPLHFGNGTRLTVT.

This clonotype was seen a handful of times. The chain combines TRBV12-3 or TRBV12-4 with TRBJ2-1; D uncertain. V lost 7 bases, J lost 4 bases, and 8 bases lay in between. The CDR3 totals 12 residues. The CDR3 bases are TGTGCCAGCAATGTAGAGTACAATGAGCAGTTCTTC. Protein sequence: CASNVEYNEQFF.

This clonotype was seen repeatedly, ten times or more. The chain uses TRBV30 and TRBJ2-1; the D gene is possibly TRBD2 (6 bases). The CDR3 spans 14 residues. Germline CDR1 reads GTSNPN; CDR2 reads SVGIG (reference sequence). V dropped 0 bases and J dropped 4 bases, with 10 bases sitting between them. CDR3 residues: CAWSVLAGYNEQFF. CDR3 in DNA: TGTGCCTGGAGTGTACTGGCGGGATACAATGAGCAGTTCTTC.

This clonotype has ten or more counts. The chain has TRBV5-8 and TRBJ2-1; 8 bases match TRBD1. Germline assignment: CDR1 SGHTS and CDR2 YDEGEE. This CDR3 has 16 residues. V was pared by 4 bases and J by 1 base, with 7 bases of the junction left unmatched. The CDR3: CASSVMDRVSYNEQFF. The DNA for the CDR3 is TGTGCCAGCAGCGTCATGGACAGGGTGTCCTACAATGAGCAGTTCTTC.

This clonotype was seen many times. V is TRBV5-1 and J is TRBJ2-3, with 13 bases aligning to TRBD2. The germline V gene encodes CDR1 SGHRS and CDR2 YFSETQ. After removal of 4 bases from V and 2 bases from J, the junction contained 1 base not matched to a gene. The CDR3 length is 15 residues. The CDR3 spells CASSTSGRDTDTQYF. CDR3 coding DNA: TGCGCCAGCAGCACTAGCGGGAGGGACACAGATACGCAGTATTTT.

This clonotype was seen repeatedly, ten times or more. The rearrangement uses TRBV6-1 and TRBJ1-2; no reliable D call. CDR3 length: 14 amino acids. V lost 0 bases and J 8 bases, leaving 13 bases between the germline ends. CDR1 is MNHNS, CDR2 SASEGT, per germline. CDR3 bases: TGTGCCAGCAGTGAAGCGTACCCTGCTGAGGGCTACACCTTC. Translation: CASSEAYPAEGYTF.

This clonotype was found many times. V is TRBV3-1 and J is TRBJ2-5; 8 bases agree with TRBD1. The CDR3 spans 15 residues. V trimming: 5 bases; J trimming: 4 bases; junction bases outside the gene matches: 9. Germline V gives CDR1 LGHDT, CDR2 YNNKEL (reference sequence). The CDR3 DNA is TGTGCCAGCAGCTATCTGGCAGGGGGCACAGAGACCCAGTACTTC. Amino acids: CASSYLAGGTETQYF.

This clonotype was counted at least ten times. CDR3 loop: CASSSSRAARGTEAFF. CDR3 nucleotides: TGCGCCAGCAGCTCGAGCCGGGCCGCCAGGGGCACTGAAGCTTTCTTT. The chain joins TRBV5-1 to TRBJ1-1; tentatively, D is TRBD1 (6 bases). Germline V lookup: CDR1 SGHRS, CDR2 YFSETQ. The CDR3 covers 16 residues. V was cut by 3 bases and J by 4 bases, with 19 bases left in between.

This clonotype was found many times. The chain uses TRBV2 and TRBJ2-7, with 10 bases matching TRBD2. V was clipped by 4 bases and J by 6 bases; unmatched bases: 6. This CDR3 contains 14 residues. Germline loops: CDR1 SNHLY, CDR2 FYNNEI. CDR3 sequence (DNA): TGTGCCAGCAGTGTAGTAGCGGGAGGAGGCGAGCAGTACTTC. It codes for CASSVVAGGGEQYF.

This clonotype occurred a few times. This chain uses TRBV4-2 with TRBJ1-5; D gene unclear. Germline assignment: CDR1 LGHNA and CDR2 YNFKEQ. The CDR3 sequence is 15 residues long. Between the trimmed V and J ends, which lost 0 bases and 6 bases, there was a span of 12 bases. Here the CDR3 reads CASSQDVPVRQPQHF. For the CDR3, the DNA is TGTGCCAGCAGCCAAGATGTCCCGGTTCGTCAGCCCCAGCATTTT.

J is TRBJ1-2 and V is TRBV9; 8 bases line up with TRBD1. Trimming cost V 3 bases and J 4 bases; bases outside gene matches: 8. CDR1 and CDR2 (germline): SGDLS, YYNGEE. The CDR3 is made up of 15 amino acids. CDR3 loop: CASSAPGGPIYGYTF. The CDR3 region has the DNA TGTGCCAGCAGCGCCCCAGGGGGCCCCATCTATGGCTACACCTTC.

This sequence joins TRBV7-8 and TRBJ2-4; tentative D call: TRBD1 (5 bases). With 7 bases removed from V and 0 bases from J, the gap between germline ends came to 13 bases. The CDR3 covers 15 residues. From germline, CDR1 is SGHVS and CDR2 FQNEAQ. The CDR3 protein is CASNLGAPAKNIQYF. The CDR3 region has the DNA TGTGCCAGCAACCTAGGGGCGCCAGCCAAAAACATTCAGTACTTC.

This clonotype was observed many times. The DNA is left out, because the CDR3 cannot be placed on it with certainty; the CDR3 is given as TCRdb lists it. The chain joins TRBV5-1 to TRBJ1-1; the table's D call of TRBD1 was not tested on the DNA. Ends included, the CDR3 has 16 residues. CDR1 is SGHRS and CDR2 is YFSETQ in the germline V gene. CDR3 region: CASSLASGRGNTEAFF.

The chain joins TRBV9 to TRBJ2-2, with 13 positions matching TRBD2. Germline CDR1 SGDLS, CDR2 YYNGEE. The J segment lost 9 bases and the V segment lost 0 bases, leaving 2 bases of the junction unmatched. The CDR3 is made up of 15 amino acids. This CDR3 is CASSVGLAGGRELFF. The CDR3 coding sequence is TGTGCCAGCAGCGTAGGACTAGCGGGAGGCAGGGAGCTGTTTTTT.

The chain couples TRBV7-2 to TRBJ1-1; D possibly corresponds to TRBD1 (6 bases). The V gene lost 5 bases and the J gene lost 0 bases, with 10 bases spanning the gap. The CDR3 spans 14 residues. Germline V lookup: CDR1 SGHTA, CDR2 FQGNSA. The CDR3 loop is CASSRGQLNTEAFF. The CDR3 DNA reads as TGTGCCAGCAGCCGAGGACAGTTGAACACTGAAGCTTTCTTT. Based on the CDR3 plus reference TRBV7-2 and TRBJ1-1, the full variable domain is GAGVSQSPSNKVTEKGKDVELRCDPISGHTALYWYRQSLGQGLEFLIYFQGNSAPDKSGLPSDRFSAERTGGSVSTLTIQRTQQEDSAVYLCASSRGQLNTEAFFGQGTRLTVV.

This clonotype occurred a few times. The chain couples TRBV27 to TRBJ2-2; the D gene is possibly TRBD1 (6 bases). V was cut by 3 bases and J by 7 bases, with 12 bases left in between. The CDR3 runs to 14 residues. Germline values: CDR1 MNHEY, CDR2 SMNVEV (reference sequence). The DNA for the CDR3 is TGTGCCAGCAGTTTTTTTGAGGGGGTCGGGGAGCTGTTTTTT. As protein: CASSFFEGVGELFF.

The chain links TRBV2 to TRBJ2-7, with 8 bases that match TRBD2. V was clipped by 6 bases and J by 7 bases; unmatched bases: 11. Germline CDR1 and CDR2: SNHLY and FYNNEI. This CDR3 is built from 14 residues. CDR3 coding DNA: TGTGCCAGCAGGTTGTCGGGAGGGCCTTATGAGCAGTACTTC. Residues: CASRLSGGPYEQYF.

Ten or more counts support this clonotype. The rearrangement uses TRBV12-3 or TRBV12-4 and TRBJ1-1; D is uncertain. This CDR3 spans 13 amino acids. V shed 2 bases and J shed 2 bases, with 6 bases lying between them. The CDR3 protein is CASSLNLNTEAFF. In DNA form, the CDR3 reads TGTGCCAGCAGTTTAAACCTAAACACTGAAGCTTTCTTT.

This clonotype was recorded many times. The chain links TRBV7-9 to TRBJ2-5; TRBD2 agrees at 12 bases. This CDR3 is 16 amino acids long. The germline gives CDR1 SEHNR, CDR2 FQNEAQ (reference sequence). V trimming: 3 bases; J trimming: 5 bases; junction bases outside the gene matches: 7. CDR3 bases: TGTGCCAGCAGCTTGGAGAGGACTAGCGGGGTGGAGACCCAGTACTTC. Its protein product is CASSLERTSGVETQYF.

This clonotype has at least ten counts. The genes are TRBV20-1 and TRBJ2-5; D not resolved. CDR1 DFQATT and CDR2 SNEGSKA come from the germline V gene (reference sequence). Trimming cost V 6 bases and J 5 bases, with 10 bases left between them. This CDR3 region has 11 residues. The DNA of the CDR3 is TGCAGTGCCGATTTGGTCGAGACCCAGTACTTC. Protein: CSADLVETQYF.